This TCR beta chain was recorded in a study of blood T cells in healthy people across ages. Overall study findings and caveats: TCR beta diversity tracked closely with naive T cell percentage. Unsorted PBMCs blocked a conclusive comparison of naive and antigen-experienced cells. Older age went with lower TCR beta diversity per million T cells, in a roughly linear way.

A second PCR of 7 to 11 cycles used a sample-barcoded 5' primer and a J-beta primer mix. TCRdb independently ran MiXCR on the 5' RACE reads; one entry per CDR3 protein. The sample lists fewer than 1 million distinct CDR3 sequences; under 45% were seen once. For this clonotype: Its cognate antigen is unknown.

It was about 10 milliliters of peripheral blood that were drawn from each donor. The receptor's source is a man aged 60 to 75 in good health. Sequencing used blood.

The CDR3 loop is CSAIPDRGYEQYF. DNA for the CDR3: TGCAGTGCTATTCCGGACAGGGGATACGAGCAGTACTTC. The rearrangement links TRBV20-1 to TRBJ2-7, with 9 nucleotides matching TRBD1. Germline V gene data show CDR1 as DFQATT and CDR2 as SNEGSKA (reference sequence). Trimming took 4 bases from V and 4 from J; bases not matched to a gene: 5. This CDR3 region has 13 residues.